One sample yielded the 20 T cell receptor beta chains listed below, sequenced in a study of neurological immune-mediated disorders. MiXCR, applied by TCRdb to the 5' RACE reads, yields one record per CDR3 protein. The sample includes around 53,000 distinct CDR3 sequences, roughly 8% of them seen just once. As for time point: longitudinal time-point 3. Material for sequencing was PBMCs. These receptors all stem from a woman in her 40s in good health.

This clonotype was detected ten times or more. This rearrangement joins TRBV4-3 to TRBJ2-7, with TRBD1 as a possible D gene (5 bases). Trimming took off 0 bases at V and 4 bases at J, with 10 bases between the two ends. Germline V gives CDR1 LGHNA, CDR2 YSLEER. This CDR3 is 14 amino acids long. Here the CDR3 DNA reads TGCGCCAGCAGCCAAGATAGTAGGGGTTACGAGCAGTACTTC. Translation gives CASSQDSRGYEQYF.

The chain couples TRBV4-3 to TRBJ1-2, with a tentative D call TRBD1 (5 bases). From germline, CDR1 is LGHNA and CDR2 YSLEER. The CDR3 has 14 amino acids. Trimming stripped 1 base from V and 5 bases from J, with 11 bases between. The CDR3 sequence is CASSQGGRTYGYTF. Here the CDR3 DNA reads TGCGCCAGCAGCCAAGGGGGCAGGACGTATGGCTACACCTTC.

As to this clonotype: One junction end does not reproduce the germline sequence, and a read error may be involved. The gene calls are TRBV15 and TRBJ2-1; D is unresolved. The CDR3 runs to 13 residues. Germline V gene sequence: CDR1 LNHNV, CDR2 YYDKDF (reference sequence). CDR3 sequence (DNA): TGTGCCACCAACAGAGATAATCTAAATGAGCAGTTCTTC. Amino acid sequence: CATNRDNLNEQFF.

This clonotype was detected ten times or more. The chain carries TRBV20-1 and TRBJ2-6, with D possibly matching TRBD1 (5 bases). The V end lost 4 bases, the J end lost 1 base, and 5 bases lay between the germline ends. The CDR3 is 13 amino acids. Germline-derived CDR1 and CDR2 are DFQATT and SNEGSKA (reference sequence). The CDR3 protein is CSATGSGANVLTF. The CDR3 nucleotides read TGCAGTGCTACAGGGTCTGGGGCCAACGTCCTGACTTTC.

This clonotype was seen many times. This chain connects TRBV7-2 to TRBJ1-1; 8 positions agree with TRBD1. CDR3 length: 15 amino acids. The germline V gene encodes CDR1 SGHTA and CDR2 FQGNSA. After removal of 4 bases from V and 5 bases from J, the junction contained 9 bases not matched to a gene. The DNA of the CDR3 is TGTGCCAGCAGCTCGAGGACAGGGATAAGGACTGAAGCTTTCTTT. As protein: CASSSRTGIRTEAFF.

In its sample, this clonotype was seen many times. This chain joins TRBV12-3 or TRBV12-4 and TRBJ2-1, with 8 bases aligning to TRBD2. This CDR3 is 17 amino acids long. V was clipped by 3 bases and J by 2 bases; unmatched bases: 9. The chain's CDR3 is CASSFVGGGWPYNEQFF. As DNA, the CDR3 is TGTGCCAGCAGTTTCGTCGGGGGGGGGTGGCCCTACAATGAGCAGTTCTTC.

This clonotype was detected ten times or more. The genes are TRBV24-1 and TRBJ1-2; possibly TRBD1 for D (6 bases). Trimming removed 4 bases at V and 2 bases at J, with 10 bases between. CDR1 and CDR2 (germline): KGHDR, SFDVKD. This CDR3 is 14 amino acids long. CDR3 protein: CATSERGANYGYTF. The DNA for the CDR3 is TGTGCCACCAGTGAGAGGGGGGCCAACTATGGCTACACCTTC.

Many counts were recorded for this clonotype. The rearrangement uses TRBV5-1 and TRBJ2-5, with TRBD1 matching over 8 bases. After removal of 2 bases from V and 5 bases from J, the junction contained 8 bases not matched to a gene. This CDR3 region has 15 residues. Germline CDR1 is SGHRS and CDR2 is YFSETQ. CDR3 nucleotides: TGCGCCAGCAGCTTAACAGGGACAGGAGGGGAGACCCAGTACTTC. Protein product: CASSLTGTGGETQYF.

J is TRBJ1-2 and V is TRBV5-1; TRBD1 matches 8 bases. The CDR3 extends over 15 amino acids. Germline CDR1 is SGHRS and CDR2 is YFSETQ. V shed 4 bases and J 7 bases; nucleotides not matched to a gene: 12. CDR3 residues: CASSPGDRDRPGYTF. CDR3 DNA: TGCGCCAGCAGCCCAGGGGACCGGGACAGGCCTGGCTACACCTTC.

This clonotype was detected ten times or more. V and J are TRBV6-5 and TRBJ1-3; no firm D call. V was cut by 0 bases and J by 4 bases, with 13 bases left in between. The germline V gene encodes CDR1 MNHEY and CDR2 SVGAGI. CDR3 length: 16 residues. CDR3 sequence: CASSYSAGVSGNTIYF. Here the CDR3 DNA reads TGTGCCAGCAGTTACTCGGCCGGGGTCAGCGGAAACACCATATATTTT.

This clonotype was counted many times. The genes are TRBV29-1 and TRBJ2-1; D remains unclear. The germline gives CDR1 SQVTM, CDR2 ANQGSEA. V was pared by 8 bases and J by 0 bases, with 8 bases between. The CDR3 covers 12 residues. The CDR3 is CSSTSSYNEQFF. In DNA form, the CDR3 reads TGCAGCTCCACCAGCTCCTACAATGAGCAGTTCTTC.

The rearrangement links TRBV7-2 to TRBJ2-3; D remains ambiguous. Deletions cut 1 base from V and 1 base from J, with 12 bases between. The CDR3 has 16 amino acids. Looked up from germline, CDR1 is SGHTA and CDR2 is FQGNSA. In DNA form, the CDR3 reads TGTGCCAGCAGCTTAGGGGTGACGGTTCGCACAGATACGCAGTATTTT. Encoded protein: CASSLGVTVRTDTQYF.

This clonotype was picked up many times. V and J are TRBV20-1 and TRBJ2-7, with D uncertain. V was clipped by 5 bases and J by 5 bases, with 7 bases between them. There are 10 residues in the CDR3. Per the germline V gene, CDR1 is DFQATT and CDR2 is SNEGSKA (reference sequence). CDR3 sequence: CSAWGNEQYF. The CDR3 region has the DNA TGCAGTGCTTGGGGAAACGAGCAGTACTTC.

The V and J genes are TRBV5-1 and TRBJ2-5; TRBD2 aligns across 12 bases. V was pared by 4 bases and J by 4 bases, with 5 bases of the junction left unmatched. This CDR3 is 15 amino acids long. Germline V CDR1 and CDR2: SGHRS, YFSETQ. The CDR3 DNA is TGCGCCAGCAGCCGAGGACTAGCGGGGTTAGAGACCCAGTACTTC. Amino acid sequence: CASSRGLAGLETQYF.

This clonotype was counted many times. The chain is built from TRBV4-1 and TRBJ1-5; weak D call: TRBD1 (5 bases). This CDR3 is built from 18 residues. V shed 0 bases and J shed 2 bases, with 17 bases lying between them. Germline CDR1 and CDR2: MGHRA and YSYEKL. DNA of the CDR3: TGCGCCAGCAGCCAAGAGATATTTCCCCGCAGGGGCAATCAGCCCCAGCATTTT. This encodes CASSQEIFPRRGNQPQHF.

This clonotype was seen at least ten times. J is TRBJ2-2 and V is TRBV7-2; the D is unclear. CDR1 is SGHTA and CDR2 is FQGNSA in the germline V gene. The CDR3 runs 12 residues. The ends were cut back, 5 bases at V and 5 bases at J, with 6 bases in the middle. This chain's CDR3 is CASSPRTGELFF. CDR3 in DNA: TGTGCCAGCAGCCCCAGGACCGGGGAGCTGTTTTTT.

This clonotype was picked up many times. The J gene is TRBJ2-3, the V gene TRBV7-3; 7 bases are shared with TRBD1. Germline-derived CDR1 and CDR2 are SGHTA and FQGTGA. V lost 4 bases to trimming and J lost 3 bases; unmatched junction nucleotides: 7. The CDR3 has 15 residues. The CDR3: CASSSTGLWTDTQYF. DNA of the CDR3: TGTGCCAGCAGCTCGACAGGGTTGTGGACAGATACGCAGTATTTT. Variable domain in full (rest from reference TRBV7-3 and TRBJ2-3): GAGVSQTPSNKVTEKGKYVELRCDPISGHTALYWYRQSLGQGPEFLIYFQGTGAADDSGLPNDRFFAVRPEGSVSTLKIQRTERGDSAVYLCASSSTGLWTDTQYFGPGTRLTVL.

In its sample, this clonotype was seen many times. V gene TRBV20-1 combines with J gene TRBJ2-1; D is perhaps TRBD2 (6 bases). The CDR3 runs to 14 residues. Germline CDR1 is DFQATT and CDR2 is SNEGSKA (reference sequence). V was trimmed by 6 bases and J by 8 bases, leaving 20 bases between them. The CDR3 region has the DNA TGCAGTGCCGCACTGGCGGGGCCCCTCGATGAGCAGTTCTTC. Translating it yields CSAALAGPLDEQFF.

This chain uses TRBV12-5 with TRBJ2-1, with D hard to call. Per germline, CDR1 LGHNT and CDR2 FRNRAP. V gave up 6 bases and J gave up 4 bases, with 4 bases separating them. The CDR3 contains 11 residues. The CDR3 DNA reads TGTGCTAGTGGCTGGTACAATGAGCAGTTCTTC. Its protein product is CASGWYNEQFF.

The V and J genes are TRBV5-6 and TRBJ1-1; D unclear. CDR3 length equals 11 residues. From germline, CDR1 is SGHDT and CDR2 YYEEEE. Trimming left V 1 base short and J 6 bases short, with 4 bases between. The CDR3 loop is CASSLRAEAFF. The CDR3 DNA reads TGTGCCAGCAGCTTGAGGGCTGAAGCTTTCTTT.